Listed below are T cell receptor beta chains from one sample, sequenced in a study of blood T cell repertoires in COVID-19. Clones were read by immunoSEQ multiplex PCR, and TCRdb kept only the in-frame ones, dropping some. The repertoire holds some 46,000 clones, roughly 85% seen once, with about a third in the top ten. Specimen: peripheral blood. Every receptor here comes from an elderly woman with COVID-19, enrolled during active disease. CDR3s include the opening cysteine and the closing phenylalanine or tryptophan. A D gene is named only where the DNA matches it firmly. Expanded clones get a size class; other rows say once, few or many, or leave the size out.

v_gene: TRBV29-1; j_gene: TRBJ2-5; abundance: NA; d_gene: NA; CDR3nt: TGCAGCCCCGTCGGTGATGAGGGCCTTGAAGAGACCCAGTACTTC; CDR3aa: CSPVGDEGLEETQYF
v_gene: TRBV19; j_gene: TRBJ2-4; abundance: NA; d_gene: TRBD1; CDR3nt: TGTGCCAGTACCCTAAGGACAGGAGAAAACATTCAGTACTTC; CDR3aa: CASTLRTGENIQYF
v_gene: TRBV5-4; j_gene: TRBJ2-7; abundance: NA; d_gene: NA; CDR3nt: TGTGCCAGCAGCTATGACACCTACGAGCAGTACTTC; CDR3aa: CASSYDTYEQYF
v_gene: TRBV19; j_gene: TRBJ1-2; abundance: once; d_gene: NA; CDR3nt: TGTGCCAGTAGTACCCCCCTGGCCTTGAACTATGGCTACACCTTC; CDR3aa: CASSTPLALNYGYTF
v_gene: TRBV5-1; j_gene: TRBJ2-4; abundance: NA; d_gene: NA; CDR3nt: TGCGCCAGCAGCTTGGCTTCCGGGACATCGAAGTACTTC; CDR3aa: CASSLASGTSKYF
v_gene: TRBV3-1/TRBV3-2; j_gene: TRBJ2-5; abundance: once; d_gene: NA; CDR3nt: TGTGCCAGCAGCCCCCCCGAGGAGACCCAGTACTTC; CDR3aa: CASSPPEETQYF
v_gene: TRBV10-3; j_gene: TRBJ1-4; abundance: NA; d_gene: TRBD1; CDR3nt: TGTGCCACCTCGGGACAGGGGGAAAAACTGTTTTTT; CDR3aa: CATSGQGEKLFF
v_gene: TRBV2; j_gene: TRBJ1-1; abundance: NA; d_gene: NA; CDR3nt: TGTGCCAGCAGTGTTGATCGAGGTAACACTGAAGCTTTCTTT; CDR3aa: CASSVDRGNTEAFF
v_gene: TRBV7-9; j_gene: TRBJ1-5; abundance: once; d_gene: TRBD1; CDR3nt: TGTGCCAGCAGCTCCAACGACAGGGGTAATCAGCCCCAGCATTTT; CDR3aa: CASSSNDRGNQPQHF
v_gene: TRBV28; j_gene: TRBJ1-4; abundance: NA; d_gene: NA; CDR3nt: TGTGCCAGCAGTCCCCCTACGACAGCCCGAAATGAAAAACTGTTTTTT; CDR3aa: CASSPPTTARNEKLFF
v_gene: TRBV24-1; j_gene: TRBJ2-3; abundance: NA; d_gene: TRBD1; CDR3nt: TGTGCCACCAGTGCCGTGGGACAGGGGTCTATAGATACGCAGTATTTT; CDR3aa: CATSAVGQGSIDTQYF
v_gene: TRBV7-9; j_gene: TRBJ2-5; abundance: NA; d_gene: NA; CDR3nt: TGTGCCAGCAGCCTTAACGCGGGTGGGGAGACCCAGTACTTC; CDR3aa: CASSLNAGGETQYF
v_gene: TRBV19; j_gene: TRBJ1-1; abundance: NA; d_gene: NA; CDR3nt: TGTGCCAGTAGTATAGGGGGGCCGGACACTGAAGCTTTCTTT; CDR3aa: CASSIGGPDTEAFF
v_gene: TRBV18; j_gene: TRBJ2-7; abundance: few; d_gene: TRBD1; CDR3nt: TGTGCCAGCTCACCAGAGGCAGGGGGCTCCTACGAGCAGTACTTC; CDR3aa: CASSPEAGGSYEQYF
v_gene: TRBV10-3; j_gene: TRBJ1-2; abundance: NA; d_gene: TRBD1; CDR3nt: TGTGCCATCAGGGAAGACAGGGGGAATATCTTACTGAATGGCTACACCTTC; CDR3aa: CAIREDRGNILLNGYTF
v_gene: TRBV19; j_gene: TRBJ1-2; abundance: NA; d_gene: NA; CDR3nt: TGTGCCAGTAGTATCTCGGTGGGAGATAACTATGGCTACACCTTC; CDR3aa: CASSISVGDNYGYTF
v_gene: TRBV19; j_gene: TRBJ1-2; abundance: few; d_gene: TRBD1; CDR3nt: TGTGCCAGTAGAACCGACAGGGGAGGATACGGCTACACCTTC; CDR3aa: CASRTDRGGYGYTF
v_gene: TRBV15; j_gene: TRBJ1-1; abundance: NA; d_gene: NA; CDR3nt: TGTGCCACCAGCAATTTTTGGGGCGCGAACACTGAAGCTTTCTTT; CDR3aa: CATSNFWGANTEAFF
v_gene: TRBV7-2; j_gene: TRBJ1-3; abundance: NA; d_gene: NA; CDR3nt: TGTGCCAGCAGCATCGATAGGGGGTCTGGAAACACCATATATTTT; CDR3aa: CASSIDRGSGNTIYF
v_gene: TRBV11-2; j_gene: TRBJ2-7; abundance: NA; d_gene: TRBD2; CDR3nt: TGTGCCAGCAGCCGGGGACTAGCGGGAGAGTACGAGCAGTACTTC; CDR3aa: CASSRGLAGEYEQYF
v_gene: TRBV27; j_gene: TRBJ1-2; abundance: few; d_gene: NA; CDR3nt: TGTGCCAGCAGTCGAACAGGGAACTATGGCTACACCTTC; CDR3aa: CASSRTGNYGYTF
v_gene: TRBV7-2; j_gene: TRBJ2-6; abundance: NA; d_gene: NA; CDR3nt: TGTGCCAGCAGCTTAGCCAGCTCTGGGGCCAACGTCCTGACTTTC; CDR3aa: CASSLASSGANVLTF
v_gene: TRBV5-8; j_gene: TRBJ1-2; abundance: NA; d_gene: NA; CDR3nt: TGTGCCAGCAGCACCGGGAATTATGGCTACACCTTC; CDR3aa: CASSTGNYGYTF
v_gene: TRBV19; j_gene: TRBJ2-1; abundance: NA; d_gene: NA; CDR3nt: TGTGCCAGTAGTATAGACTCTAGCTTCTCTGTCGGTGAGCAGTTCTTC; CDR3aa: CASSIDSSFSVGEQFF
v_gene: TRBV6-1; j_gene: TRBJ2-2; abundance: NA; d_gene: NA; CDR3nt: TGTGCCAGCAGTGAAGCGGTCGGGGAAACCGGGGAGCTGTTTTTT; CDR3aa: CASSEAVGETGELFF
v_gene: TRBV10-3; j_gene: TRBJ2-7; abundance: NA; d_gene: TRBD2; CDR3nt: TGTGCCATCAGGGGACTAGCGGGGTCCTACGAGCAGTACTTC; CDR3aa: CAIRGLAGSYEQYF
v_gene: TRBV7-9; j_gene: TRBJ2-3; abundance: NA; d_gene: NA; CDR3nt: TGTGCCAGCAGCTTGTGGCGGGGAGAAAACACAGATACGCAGTATTTT; CDR3aa: CASSLWRGENTDTQYF
v_gene: TRBV5-6; j_gene: TRBJ1-3; abundance: NA; d_gene: NA; CDR3nt: TGTGCCAGCAGCTTGGGAGTTCCCCGCTACACCATATATTTT; CDR3aa: CASSLGVPRYTIYF
v_gene: TRBV19; j_gene: TRBJ2-6; abundance: NA; d_gene: NA; CDR3nt: TGTGCCAGTAGTCTCAGGGACTCTGGGGCCAACGTCCTGACTTTC; CDR3aa: CASSLRDSGANVLTF
v_gene: TRBV6-2/TRBV6-3; j_gene: TRBJ2-3; abundance: few; d_gene: NA; CDR3nt: TGTGCCAGCAGTTACGTCCCGGGACACAGATCCACAGATACGCAGTATTTT; CDR3aa: CASSYVPGHRSTDTQYF
v_gene: TRBV4-2; j_gene: TRBJ2-1; abundance: NA; d_gene: TRBD2; CDR3nt: TGTGCCAGCAGCCAAGGTCGAACTAGCGGGTTCTCCTACAATGAGCAGTTCTTC; CDR3aa: CASSQGRTSGFSYNEQFF
v_gene: TRBV7-8; j_gene: TRBJ2-5; abundance: NA; d_gene: NA; CDR3nt: TGTGCCAGCAGCCCCACGCCCCTTACTAGTACCGGGACCCAGTACTTC; CDR3aa: CASSPTPLTSTGTQYF
v_gene: TRBV7-8; j_gene: TRBJ1-4; abundance: once; d_gene: NA; CDR3nt: TGTGCCAGCAGCCCAACGTCGGGTGGGGAAAAACTGTTTTTT; CDR3aa: CASSPTSGGEKLFF
v_gene: TRBV30; j_gene: TRBJ2-1; abundance: NA; d_gene: NA; CDR3nt: TGTGCCTGGAGACTTTCCCTCCACCGTGGGCCTCCCTACAATGAGCAGTTCTTC; CDR3aa: CAWRLSLHRGPPYNEQFF
v_gene: TRBV10-3; j_gene: TRBJ2-3; abundance: NA; d_gene: NA; CDR3nt: TGTGCCATCAGTGAGTTGTGGGGAGGAGATACGCAGTATTTT; CDR3aa: CAISELWGGDTQYF
v_gene: TRBV24-1; j_gene: TRBJ2-2; abundance: NA; d_gene: NA; CDR3nt: TGTGCCACCAGTGGGCAGGGGGGATCCAAAACCGGGGAGCTGTTTTTT; CDR3aa: CATSGQGGSKTGELFF
v_gene: TRBV7-2; j_gene: TRBJ2-3; abundance: once; d_gene: NA; CDR3nt: TGTGCCAGCAGCTTAGAGGAGACAGATACGCAGTATTTT; CDR3aa: CASSLEETDTQYF
v_gene: TRBV9; j_gene: TRBJ1-1; abundance: once; d_gene: TRBD1; CDR3nt: TGTGCCAGCAGCGTAGTAGGGACAGGAGAAGCTTTCTTT; CDR3aa: CASSVVGTGEAFF
v_gene: TRBV27; j_gene: TRBJ2-1; abundance: NA; d_gene: NA; CDR3nt: TGTGCCAGCAGTTTAGGGCAGGTCTCCTACAATGAGCAGTTCTTC; CDR3aa: CASSLGQVSYNEQFF
v_gene: TRBV7-2; j_gene: TRBJ1-2; abundance: NA; d_gene: NA; CDR3nt: TGTGCCAGCAGTCTACTAGGGCCTGGGAACTATGGCTACACCTTC; CDR3aa: CASSLLGPGNYGYTF
v_gene: TRBV7-2; j_gene: TRBJ1-4; abundance: once; d_gene: TRBD1; CDR3nt: TGTGCCAGCAGCTGGGGACAGGCTACTGAAAAACTGTTTTTT; CDR3aa: CASSWGQATEKLFF
v_gene: TRBV19; j_gene: TRBJ1-2; abundance: many; d_gene: NA; CDR3nt: TGTGCCAGTAGTATTACCCAGGGAAGCGGCTACACCTTC; CDR3aa: CASSITQGSGYTF
v_gene: TRBV27; j_gene: TRBJ2-1; abundance: NA; d_gene: TRBD2; CDR3nt: TGTGCCAGCAGGGGACTAGCGGGAGATCGGGGTTACAATGAGCAGTTCTTC; CDR3aa: CASRGLAGDRGYNEQFF
v_gene: TRBV5-1; j_gene: TRBJ2-1; abundance: NA; d_gene: TRBD1; CDR3nt: TGCGCCAGCAGCTTTCAGGGGGCTAACTACAATGAGCAGTTCTTC; CDR3aa: CASSFQGANYNEQFF
v_gene: TRBV6-5; j_gene: TRBJ2-3; abundance: NA; d_gene: TRBD1; CDR3nt: TGTGCCAGCACCTCGACAGGGGGCACAGATACGCAGTATTTT; CDR3aa: CASTSTGGTDTQYF
v_gene: TRBV4-1; j_gene: TRBJ2-2; abundance: NA; d_gene: TRBD2; CDR3nt: TGCGCCAGCAGCCTGAGGGACTACCTGAACACCGGGGAGCTGTTTTTT; CDR3aa: CASSLRDYLNTGELFF
v_gene: TRBV12-5; j_gene: TRBJ2-1; abundance: NA; d_gene: TRBD2; CDR3nt: TGTGCTAGTGGTTTGATTACCACCTTCGGACTAGGACCGGGTAATGAGCAGTTCTTC; CDR3aa: CASGLITTFGLGPGNEQFF
v_gene: TRBV7-9; j_gene: TRBJ2-2; abundance: NA; d_gene: NA; CDR3nt: TGTGCCAGCAGCTTAGGCGAGAACACCGGGGAGCTGTTTTTT; CDR3aa: CASSLGENTGELFF
v_gene: TRBV28; j_gene: TRBJ1-4; abundance: NA; d_gene: NA; CDR3nt: TGTGCCAGCAGTTTAACTGGGGGCGGTGAAAAACTGTTTTTT; CDR3aa: CASSLTGGGEKLFF
v_gene: TRBV6-5; j_gene: TRBJ1-1; abundance: few; d_gene: NA; CDR3nt: TGTGCCAGCAGCCGCGCAGGGTCGAACACTGAAGCTTTCTTT; CDR3aa: CASSRAGSNTEAFF
v_gene: TRBV18; j_gene: TRBJ2-1; abundance: NA; d_gene: NA; CDR3nt: TGTGCCAGCTCACCACCGGCACGGGAGGAGCAGTTCTTC; CDR3aa: CASSPPAREEQFF
v_gene: TRBV11-2; j_gene: TRBJ2-1; abundance: NA; d_gene: TRBD2; CDR3nt: TGTGCCAGCAGCTTAGGACTAGCCAATGAGCAGTTCTTC; CDR3aa: CASSLGLANEQFF
v_gene: TRBV7-8; j_gene: TRBJ1-5; abundance: NA; d_gene: TRBD1; CDR3nt: TGTGCCAGCAGCCGTACAGGGGCTACCAATCAGCCCCAGCATTTT; CDR3aa: CASSRTGATNQPQHF
v_gene: TRBV27; j_gene: TRBJ1-4; abundance: NA; d_gene: NA; CDR3nt: TGTGCCAGCAGTTTATCGCGGCGGGGGGAAGGGCGGAAGGGAAAACTGTTTTTT; CDR3aa: CASSLSRRGEGRKGKLFF
v_gene: TRBV3-1/TRBV3-2; j_gene: TRBJ2-5; abundance: NA; d_gene: TRBD2; CDR3nt: TGTGCCAGCAGCCAAGAGGAGCGGGGGCCCTCAAGCGCCCAGTACTTC; CDR3aa: CASSQEERGPSSAQYF
v_gene: TRBV7-6; j_gene: TRBJ2-3; abundance: NA; d_gene: NA; CDR3nt: TGTGCCAGCAGCTTAAGGAAGGTGGGAGGAAGCACAGATACGCAGTATTTT; CDR3aa: CASSLRKVGGSTDTQYF
v_gene: TRBV11-2; j_gene: TRBJ2-3; abundance: NA; d_gene: NA; CDR3nt: TGTGCCAGCAGCTTAGACGGGCGGGGTGCGGTAGATACGCAGTATTTT; CDR3aa: CASSLDGRGAVDTQYF